The rows below give T cell receptor beta chains drawn from one sample of a study of early T cells in non-severe SARS-CoV-2 infection. TCRdb reanalysed the 5' RACE reads using MiXCR and keeps one entry per CDR3 protein. The sample carries more than 85,000 distinct CDR3 sequences, 10% to 15% recorded once. The specimen was whole blood, collected at baseline. The receptors come from an adult who was a healthcare worker with PCR-confirmed SARS-CoV-2 infection or an uninfected control (not recorded which). Each CDR3 is given with its conserved first and last residue. Fields, in order: V gene, J gene, clone size, D gene, CDR3 protein, CDR3 DNA. The D gene is left open where the match is weak. Expanded clones get a size class; other rows say once, few or many, or leave the size out.

>TRBV29-1|TRBJ2-1|NA|NA
CSVITDSLSQFF
TGCAGCGTTATAACAGACTCCCTCAGCCAGTTCTTC
>TRBV20-1|TRBJ2-3|many|NA
CSATAGETQYF
TGCAGTGCCACCGCAGGGGAGACGCAGTATTTT
>TRBV5-1|TRBJ2-1|NA|NA
CASSFTRNEQFF
TGCGCCAGCAGCTTCACACGCAATGAGCAGTTCTTC
>TRBV20-1|TRBJ2-7|few|TRBD1
CSAVPGQRYEQYF
TGCAGTGCCGTCCCGGGACAGCGCTACGAGCAGTACTTC
>TRBV6-1|TRBJ2-1|few|NA
CASSVDFPLSYNEQFF
TGTGCCAGCAGTGTGGACTTTCCCCTCTCCTACAATGAGCAGTTCTTC
>TRBV27|TRBJ2-7|few|TRBD1
CASKVAGTGSTYEQYF
TGTGCCAGCAAAGTTGCCGGGACAGGGAGCACCTACGAGCAGTACTTC
>TRBV25-1|TRBJ2-7|few|NA
CASSEIGPSRDYEQYF
TGTGCCAGCAGTGAGATAGGGCCGTCGCGGGATTACGAGCAGTACTTC
>TRBV20-1|TRBJ2-4|few|TRBD1
CSAPTGALDIQYF
TGCAGTGCGCCCACAGGGGCTTTGGACATTCAGTACTTC
>TRBV18|TRBJ1-2|few|NA
CASSPPAQGTNTGGYTF
TGTGCCAGCTCACCACCGGCACAGGGCACGAATACGGGAGGCTACACCTTC
>TRBV7-8|TRBJ2-1|few|NA
CASSKRRNEQFF
TGTGCCAGCAGCAAAAGACGTAATGAGCAGTTCTTC
>TRBV7-2|TRBJ1-1|NA|NA
CASSSSRTLAGTEAFF
TGTGCCAGCAGCTCGAGTCGGACGCTGGCAGGCACTGAAGCTTTCTTT
>TRBV7-2|TRBJ1-3|many|NA
CASSLGVSGNTIYF
TGTGCCAGCAGCTTAGGTGTCTCTGGAAACACCATATATTTT
>TRBV2|TRBJ2-5|NA|NA
CASSVKETQYF
TGTGCCAGCAGTGTAAAAGAGACCCAGTACTTC
>TRBV7-9|TRBJ1-2|few|NA
CASSLSLLAPSNYGYTF
TGTGCCAGCAGCTTAAGTCTTTTGGCACCCTCCAACTATGGCTACACCTTC
>TRBV11-2|TRBJ2-7|few|NA
CASSLEGGYYEQYF
TGTGCCAGCAGCTTAGAAGGCGGATACTACGAGCAGTACTTC
>TRBV5-6|TRBJ2-3|few|NA
CASSLDRADTQYF
TGTGCCAGCAGCTTGGACAGAGCAGATACGCAGTATTTT
>TRBV18|TRBJ1-1|NA|TRBD1
CASSPLGQGDTEAFF
TGTGCCAGCTCACCGCTGGGACAGGGTGACACTGAAGCTTTCTTT
>TRBV5-1|TRBJ2-1|NA|NA
CASSTQEQGGYNEQFF
TGCGCCAGCAGCACCCAGGAGCAGGGAGGATACAATGAGCAGTTCTTC
>TRBV20-1|TRBJ2-5|many|NA
CSARDKRESQETQYF
TGCAGTGCTAGAGATAAACGGGAGTCACAAGAGACCCAGTACTTC
>TRBV3-1|TRBJ2-6|many|NA
CASSQSSRGAGANVLTF
TGTGCCAGCAGCCAATCCTCCCGGGGAGCTGGGGCCAACGTCCTGACTTTC
>TRBV29-1|TRBJ2-3|NA|TRBD1
CSAKKPSEWDSKTSTDTQYF
TGCAGCGCGAAGAAACCGAGTGAATGGGACAGCAAAACTAGCACAGATACGCAGTATTTT
>TRBV29-1|TRBJ2-1|many|NA
CSVEQLAEQFF
TGCAGCGTTGAACAGTTAGCAGAGCAGTTCTTC
>TRBV20-1|TRBJ2-7|many|NA
CSARDGREEQYF
TGCAGTGCCCGGGACGGTCGTGAAGAGCAGTACTTC
>TRBV20-1|TRBJ1-1|NA|NA
CSASLQGAGTEAFF
TGCAGTGCTAGCCTCCAAGGGGCGGGGACTGAAGCTTTCTTT
>TRBV24-1|TRBJ1-5|NA|TRBD1
CATSEKQGGSNQPQHF
TGTGCCACCAGTGAGAAACAGGGGGGTAGCAATCAGCCCCAGCATTTT
>TRBV20-1|TRBJ2-7|NA|NA
CSARVLGGYEQYF
TGCAGTGCTAGGGTATTGGGGGGCTACGAGCAGTACTTC
>TRBV9|TRBJ2-5|few|NA
CASSVFNGDGETQYF
TGTGCCAGCAGCGTTTTCAACGGGGATGGAGAGACCCAGTACTTC
>TRBV20-1|TRBJ2-1|once|TRBD2
CSASAGGGEQFF
TGCAGTGCTAGCGCGGGAGGAGGTGAGCAGTTCTTC
>TRBV6-6|TRBJ1-1|many|NA
CASVSQQEAFF
TGTGCCAGCGTCTCTCAACAGGAAGCTTTCTTT
>TRBV20-1|TRBJ2-7|NA|TRBD2
CSAGSGSYSYEQYF
TGCAGTGCTGGTAGCGGGAGTTACTCCTACGAGCAGTACTTC
>TRBV10-3|TRBJ2-7|NA|NA
CAIGRTVPYEQYF
TGTGCCATCGGGCGTACAGTTCCCTACGAGCAGTACTTC
>TRBV19|TRBJ2-4|NA|TRBD1
CASSIVRGPVAKNIQYF
TGTGCCAGTAGTATCGTCAGGGGGCCCGTAGCCAAAAACATTCAGTACTTC
>TRBV28|TRBJ1-5|few|NA
CASSLLQGFGQPQHF
TGTGCCAGCAGTTTACTACAGGGATTCGGTCAGCCCCAGCATTTT
>TRBV14|TRBJ1-2|few|NA
CASSPQGRSLRNYGYTF
TGTGCCAGCAGCCCTCAGGGGCGCTCACTCAGGAACTATGGCTACACCTTC
>TRBV27|TRBJ1-1|many|NA
CASHRDTEAFF
TGTGCCAGTCACAGGGACACTGAAGCTTTCTTT
>TRBV28|TRBJ2-7|many|NA
CASIGGGLVYEQYF
TGTGCCAGCATTGGGGGAGGCTTGGTCTACGAGCAGTACTTC
>TRBV5-1|TRBJ2-7|NA|NA
CASSLGFGPRGEQYF
TGCGCCAGCAGCCTGGGGTTTGGGCCCCGCGGGGAGCAGTACTTC
>TRBV18|TRBJ1-1|NA|TRBD1
CASSPQWGTENTEAFF
TGTGCCAGCTCACCACAATGGGGGACAGAGAACACTGAAGCTTTCTTT
>TRBV3-1|TRBJ2-1|few|TRBD2
CASSQWKAGENEQFF
TGTGCCAGCAGCCAATGGAAAGCGGGAGAGAATGAGCAGTTCTTC
>TRBV6-5|TRBJ2-1|many|TRBD2
CASTRAGTSGRRQFF
TGTGCCAGCACTAGAGCTGGGACTAGCGGGAGACGGCAGTTCTTC
>TRBV9|TRBJ2-3|NA|NA
CASSATAETDTQYF
TGTGCCAGCAGCGCAACAGCGGAAACAGATACGCAGTATTTT
>TRBV7-9|TRBJ1-3|few|NA
CASSLGKGGYGNTIYF
TGTGCCAGCAGCTTAGGAAAAGGGGGATATGGAAACACCATATATTTT
>TRBV5-5|TRBJ2-1|NA|TRBD2
CASSHVSGRASYNEQSF
TGTGCCAGCAGCCATGTTAGCGGGAGGGCCTCCTACAATGAGCAGTCCTTC
>TRBV15|TRBJ1-3|NA|NA
CATSTGYTTIYF
TGTGCCACCAGCACAGGGTACACAACCATATATTTT
>TRBV10-3|TRBJ2-3|NA|TRBD1
CAIKDRGHTDTQYF
TGTGCCATCAAAGACAGGGGGCACACAGATACGCAGTATTTT
>TRBV4-1|TRBJ2-1|NA|NA
CASSQGAGVEFF
TGCGCCAGCAGCCAAGGGGCAGGGGTAGAGTTCTTC
>TRBV18|TRBJ1-6|few|NA
CASSPSGRNSPLHF
TGTGCCAGCTCACCCTCGGGTCGTAATTCACCCCTCCACTTT
>TRBV12-3/TRBV12-4|TRBJ2-5|many|TRBD1
CASSPTRRWDRANWEPQETQYF
TGTGCCAGCAGCCCCACCCGCCGATGGGACAGGGCCAACTGGGAACCCCAAGAGACCCAGTACTTC
>TRBV4-1|TRBJ2-5|NA|NA
CASSQRTGIETQYF
TGCGCCAGCAGCCAGAGGACTGGAATTGAGACCCAGTACTTC
>TRBV7-9|TRBJ1-4|NA|NA
CASSPKWDNEKLFF
TGTGCCAGCAGCCCTAAATGGGATAATGAAAAACTGTTTTTT
>TRBV5-1|TRBJ1-1|many|NA
CASSLEPQNTEAFF
TGCGCCAGCAGCTTGGAGCCCCAGAACACTGAAGCTTTCTTT
>TRBV5-6|TRBJ2-7|few|TRBD1
CASSFKGQGRDEQYF
TGTGCCAGCAGCTTCAAAGGACAGGGTCGAGACGAGCAGTACTTC
>TRBV7-9|TRBJ1-6|NA|TRBD1
CASSTDRGGSPLHF
TGTGCCAGCAGCACCGACAGGGGAGGTTCACCCCTCCACTTT
>TRBV20-1|TRBJ2-3|few|NA
CSASARVADTQYF
TGCAGTGCTAGCGCCAGGGTGGCAGATACGCAGTATTTT
>TRBV4-2|TRBJ1-4|many|NA
CASSLATNEKLFF
TGTGCCAGCAGTCTGGCAACTAATGAAAAACTGTTTTTT
>TRBV29-1|TRBJ2-1|NA|NA
CSVEVPGSSYNEQFF
TGCAGCGTTGAAGTTCCAGGGAGCTCCTACAATGAGCAGTTCTTC
>TRBV20-1|TRBJ2-5|NA|NA
CSARGADQETQYF
TGCAGTGCTAGGGGAGCGGATCAAGAGACCCAGTACTTC
>TRBV29-1|TRBJ2-5|NA|TRBD2
CSVAPGTSGYQETQYF
TGCAGCGTTGCCCCCGGGACTAGCGGGTACCAAGAGACCCAGTACTTC
>TRBV9|TRBJ2-6|NA|NA
CASSVARTDRSGANVLTF
TGTGCCAGCAGCGTGGCGCGAACAGATCGATCTGGGGCCAACGTCCTGACTTTC